Reported below is one TCR beta chain. Antigen: not known. It was across several immunoSEQ plates that each subset's genomic DNA was evenly split. Sequenced by immunoSEQ multiplex PCR; TCRdb stores in-frame clones only, minus some. The sample shows some 630,000 clones, 90% to 97% of them seen only once. Naivety among CD8 cells was defined by CD45RO negativity and positive CCR7 selection, thereby excluding terminally differentiated effector memory CD45RA+ cells. The data belong to a study of shared clonotypes between healthy human individuals. Study overall: Used for every donor were three CD4 naive, three CD4 memory, two CD8 naive and one CD8 memory plate. Study-wide findings and caveats: For sorted subsets, rarefaction showed incomplete sequencing despite large depth. The donor pool, a small one, limited the genetic and exposure-history diversity represented.

V shed 1 base, J shed 3 bases, and the junction held 7 bases outside the gene matches. CDR1 and CDR2 (germline): GTSNPN, SVGIG (reference sequence). The CDR3 has 16 amino acids. This clonotype was sampled from a woman in her twenties or thirties in good health. Sequencing was carried out using naive CD8+ T cells sorted from blood. This sequence joins TRBV30 and TRBJ2-7; the match to TRBD2 covers 12 bases. The CDR3 region has the DNA TGTGCCTGGAGTGGTCTAGCGGGAGGGAGATTCTACGAGCAGTACTTC. It is translated as CAWSGLAGGRFYEQYF.